One and the same sample provided the 14 T cell receptor beta chains below, sequenced in a study of shared clonotypes between healthy human individuals. The naive CD8 fraction comprised CD45RO-negative cells positively selected for CCR7 and excluded terminally differentiated effector memory CD45RA+ cells. Sequencing was performed with immunoSEQ multiplex PCR; in TCRdb, only in-frame clones are kept and a portion is missing. The sample consists of under 2,000,000 clones, roughly 94% of them appearing once. Material for sequencing was naive CD8+ T cells sorted from blood. These receptors were taken from a man aged 18 to 30 in good health.

The genes are TRBV29-1 and TRBJ1-4, with D unresolved. The germline V gene encodes CDR1 SQVTM and CDR2 ANQGSEA. The CDR3 has 12 amino acids. Trimming took 6 bases from V and 8 from J, leaving 13 bases between them. The chain's CDR3 is CSVPFDGEKLFF. The CDR3, as DNA: TGCAGCGTCCCCTTTGACGGGGAAAAACTGTTTTTT.

The chain recombines TRBV19 with TRBJ2-5, with TRBD2 matching over 7 bases. The germline V gene encodes CDR1 LNHDA and CDR2 SQIVND (reference sequence). The ends lost 5 bases at V and 3 bases at J; junction bases unmatched: 9. The CDR3 has 15 residues. CDR3 DNA sequence: TGTGCCAGTAGTCAGGCCCGGGAGGTGGAAGAGACCCAGTACTTC. This sequence encodes CASSQAREVEETQYF. Filled out from reference TRBV19 and TRBJ2-5, the complete variable domain reads DGGITQSPKYLFRKEGQNVTLSCEQNLNHDAMYWYRQDPGQGLRLIYYSQIVNDFQKGDIAEGYSVSREKKESFPLTVTSAQKNPTAFYLCASSQAREVEETQYFGPGTRLLVL.

The gene calls are TRBV4-1 and TRBJ2-7; TRBD2 agrees at 7 bases. CDR1 is MGHRA, CDR2 YSYEKL, per germline. This CDR3 has 16 residues. V was clipped by 0 bases and J by 3 bases; unmatched bases: 8. The CDR3 sequence: CASSQDGRGIRYEQYF. DNA for the CDR3: TGCGCCAGCAGCCAAGATGGGCGGGGGATCCGCTACGAGCAGTACTTC.

V gene TRBV7-9 combines with J gene TRBJ2-7, with D possibly TRBD2 on 6 matching bases. Between the trimmed V and J ends, which lost 3 bases and 6 bases, there was a span of 9 bases. Germline CDR1 SEHNR, CDR2 FQNEAQ (reference sequence). This CDR3 comprises 12 residues. The DNA of the CDR3 is TGTGCCAGCAGCTTCACAGCGGGCGAGCAGTACTTC. Translating it yields CASSFTAGEQYF. The entire variable domain, with the rest obtained from reference TRBV7-9 and TRBJ2-7, is as follows: DTGVSQNPRHKITKRGQNVTFRCDPISEHNRLYWYRQTLGQGPEFLTYFQNEAQLEKSRLLSDRFSAERPKGSFSTLEIQRTEQGDSAMYLCASSFTAGEQYFGPGTRLTVT.

Details on this clone: Within the sample, other DNA sequences also encode this same CDR3. This rearrangement joins TRBV29-1 to TRBJ2-2; D gene ambiguous. Trimming left V 3 bases short and J 1 base short, with 6 bases between. The V gene's germline CDR1 is SQVTM and CDR2 ANQGSEA. The CDR3 sequence is 13 residues long. CDR3 coding DNA: TGCAGCGTTGAGCTAGGGAACACCGGGGAGCTGTTTTTT. Amino acids: CSVELGNTGELFF.

The genes are TRBV15 and TRBJ1-5; D is possibly TRBD1 (5 bases). The V end was cut by 3 bases, the J end by 5 bases, with 8 bases between. Germline V gene data show CDR1 as LNHNV and CDR2 as YYDKDF (reference sequence). The CDR3 runs 13 residues. CDR3 DNA: TGTGCCACCAGCAGCGACAGCTATCAGCCCCAGCATTTT. Translated, it gives CATSSDSYQPQHF.

Of note for this clone: This specimen includes other DNA sequences encoding the same CDR3. The chain uses TRBV11-2 and TRBJ2-7; 7 nucleotides align to TRBD2. CDR3 length equals 14 residues. Germline CDR1 reads SGHAT; CDR2 reads FQNNGV. V gave up 1 base and J gave up 3 bases; unmatched junction bases: 3. DNA of the CDR3: TGTGCCAGCAGCTTAGTCGGGGGGAACTACGAGCAGTACTTC. Translated: CASSLVGGNYEQYF.

This sequence joins TRBV4-1 and TRBJ2-7, with D possibly TRBD1 on 7 matching bases. Trimming stripped 2 bases from V and 2 bases from J, with 16 bases between. Germline values: CDR1 MGHRA, CDR2 YSYEKL. The CDR3 length is 16 residues. CDR3 nucleotide sequence: TGCGCCAGCAGCCAAAAAGGGGGGACAGCTGCCTACGAGCAGTACTTC. Translated, it gives CASSQKGGTAAYEQYF.

This clone came up once. The rearrangement links TRBV6-5 to TRBJ2-3, with D tentatively TRBD2 (6 bases). The CDR3 contains 14 residues. Trimming left V 4 bases short and J 2 bases short, with 10 bases between. Germline assignment: CDR1 MNHEY and CDR2 SVGAGI. CDR3 nucleotides: TGTGCCAGCAGTTCGGGACTCTACACAGATACGCAGTATTTT. This sequence encodes CASSSGLYTDTQYF.

The chain has TRBV10-3 and TRBJ2-2; D ambiguous. The V end was cut by 11 bases, the J end by 0 bases, with 13 bases between. CDR1 is ENHRY, CDR2 SYGVKD, per germline. The CDR3 sequence is 14 residues long. CDR3 loop: CASSSGSNTGELFF. The CDR3 DNA follows: TGTGCCTCTTCCTCTGGATCGAACACCGGGGAGCTGTTTTTT.

The chain carries TRBV11-2 and TRBJ2-7, with D maybe TRBD1 (6 bases). The CDR3 runs 15 residues. The V and J ends lost 5 bases and 0 bases respectively, with 14 bases between them. Per the germline V gene, CDR1 is SGHAT and CDR2 is FQNNGV. The CDR3 nucleotides are TGTGCCAGCAGCCCGTCAGGGGCTGTCTCCTACGAGCAGTACTTC. Protein sequence: CASSPSGAVSYEQYF.

The count of this clone is one. The chain carries TRBV28 and TRBJ2-5, with D possibly matching TRBD2 (7 bases). With 5 bases removed from V and 5 bases from J, the gap between germline ends came to 21 bases. The CDR3 covers 16 residues. CDR1 MDHEN and CDR2 SYDVKM come from the germline V gene. The CDR3 sequence is CASSTIRGRGGETQYF. In DNA form, the CDR3 reads TGTGCCAGCAGTACGATCCGGGGGCGGGGAGGGGAGACCCAGTACTTC. The full variable domain, completed using reference TRBV28 and TRBJ2-5, is DVKVTQSSRYLVKRTGEKVFLECVQDMDHENMFWYRQDPGLGLRLIYFSYDVKMKEKGDIPEGYSVSREKKERFSLILESASTNQTSMYLCASSTIRGRGGETQYFGPGTRLLVL.

The V gene is TRBV11-2, the J gene TRBJ2-3; no firm D call. The CDR3 loop spans 16 amino acids. CDR1 and CDR2 (germline): SGHAT, FQNNGV. The ends were cut back, 1 base at V and 5 bases at J, with 16 bases in the middle. CDR3 sequence (DNA): TGTGCCAGCAGCTTAGTCCGGGCCCCACGAGGAGATACGCAGTATTTT. This gives the protein CASSLVRAPRGDTQYF. Filled out from reference TRBV11-2 and TRBJ2-3, the complete variable domain reads EAGVAQSPRYKIIEKRQSVAFWCNPISGHATLYWYQQILGQGPKLLIQFQNNGVVDDSQLPKDRFSAERLKGVDSTLKIQPAKLEDSAVYLCASSLVRAPRGDTQYFGPGTRLTVL.

A single count supports this clone. The CDR3 sequence is CASSEWVAQDTQYF. The CDR3 region has the DNA TGTGCCAGCAGTGAATGGGTGGCCCAGGATACGCAGTATTTT. The genes are TRBV25-1 and TRBJ2-3; the D is unclear. CDR3 size: 14 residues. CDR1 is MGHDK and CDR2 is SYGVNS in the germline V gene. V lost 1 base to trimming and J lost 6 bases, with 11 bases between them.